The entry below gives a single T cell receptor (beta chain) sequence along with its context. This clone was found once. Which antigen it targets is not known. No much larger clone is present one base from it, and per-base qualities are unavailable. Collaborating institutions collected whole blood in K2EDTA tubes following their own protocols. For TCRbeta analysis, collaborators shipped samples in one of three forms: frozen whole blood, isolated PBMCs, or DNA extracted from either of those sample types. The entry originates in a study of blood T cell repertoires in COVID-19 (TCRdb year 2020). With regard to the full study: Samples from collaborators originated in the United States, Italy and Spain and spanned both the acute and convalescent phases of COVID-19. The prospective study material was composed of cDNA or gDNA derived from T cells, B-cell-depleted T cells, or PBMCs. Deeply sampled blood TCRbeta repertoires from subjects exposed to, actively infected with, or recovered from COVID-19 were included in the dataset. The repertoires were released in a freely available public database meant as a resource for research on the immune response to SARS-CoV-2. The samples were drawn from the first 160 participants of the ongoing ImmuneRACE study and from over a thousand subjects provided by 6 global collaborators. Sample metadata almost always included a de-identified subject ID, COVID-19 status, age in years and sex. Where available, HLA class I and class II types were taken from metadata supplied by the sample provider and were not determined by assay-based typing.

The immunoSEQ Assay, a bias-controlled multiplex PCR, was used to amplify TCRbeta CDR3 regions from genomic DNA. As for the original processing: Nucleated cell counts per sample were estimated from amplification of reference gene primers within the assay. Sequence reads were collapsed and filtered to measure the absolute abundance of every unique TCRbeta CDR3 rearrangement. For each sample, productive Simpson clonality was calculated as the square root of Simpson's diversity index across productive rearrangements. Held by TCRdb, this immuneACCESS table contains in-frame sequences only and omits some clones. Under half of the omission traces to an unresolved V gene where checked; the cause of the rest is unknown. V and J calls and clone size are as listed in that table; D and trimming were resolved from the DNA. A total of approximately 100,000 clones appear in this sample, around 94% of them only once. In total, the top ten clones hold over 5.5% of the sample.

CDR1 and CDR2 were assigned from the germline V gene as MDHEN and SYDVKM. CDR3 length: 16 amino acids, cysteine to phenylalanine. Only the CDR3 DNA stays, 48 bases, in frame from base 1. After removal of 11 bases from V and 2 bases from J, the junction retains 9 bases not matched to a gene. Beyond this particular receptor, the publication reports: Clinical and demographic metadata were provided uncurated, with the amount varying by source and participant.

The sample taken for sequencing was peripheral blood. The chain uses TRBV28 and TRBJ2-6; TRBD1 lines up with 10 middle nucleotides. The receptor comes from a man aged 50 to 60 with active COVID-19. The CDR3 region has the sequence CACGTGVITGANVLTF. The sequence in DNA is TGTGCCTGTGGGACAGGGGTGATCACTGGGGCCAACGTCCTGACTTTC.